This is a list of T cell receptor beta chains from one sample in a study of blood T cell repertoires in COVID-19. Sequenced by immunoSEQ multiplex PCR; TCRdb stores in-frame clones only, minus some. The table shows about 110,000 clones, with under 85% occurring only once. The sequenced material came from peripheral blood. The receptors were sampled from a woman in her 70s with acute or convalescent COVID-19. CDR3s include the opening cysteine and the closing phenylalanine or tryptophan. Each record gives: CDR3 length, D gene, J gene, clone size, V gene, CDR3 DNA, CDR3 protein. D genes are given only for firm matches. Size is omitted from some rows. Given values are once, few, many or a class for expanded clones.

CDR3 length: 14
D gene: NA
J gene: TRBJ2-1
clone size: NA
V gene: TRBV29-1
CDR3 DNA: TGCAGCGGGGGGTTAGGGGGAACCTACAATGAGCAGTTCTTC
CDR3 protein: CSGGLGGTYNEQFF

CDR3 length: 15
D gene: NA
J gene: TRBJ1-5
clone size: NA
V gene: TRBV6-1
CDR3 DNA: TGTGCCAGCAGTGAAACGGGGGAAGGGTACCAGCCCCAGCATTTT
CDR3 protein: CASSETGEGYQPQHF

CDR3 length: 16
D gene: TRBD1
J gene: TRBJ2-7
clone size: NA
V gene: TRBV27
CDR3 DNA: TGTGCCAGCAGTACGCCGGGACAGGGAATGGTGTACGAGCAGTACTTC
CDR3 protein: CASSTPGQGMVYEQYF

CDR3 length: 15
D gene: NA
J gene: TRBJ1-2
clone size: NA
V gene: TRBV2
CDR3 DNA: TGTGCCAGCAGTAACAATGCAGGAGGAGGCTATGGCTACACCTTC
CDR3 protein: CASSNNAGGGYGYTF

CDR3 length: 18
D gene: TRBD1
J gene: TRBJ1-4
clone size: NA
V gene: TRBV19
CDR3 DNA: TGTGCCAGTAGTCCCCGCCGGACAGGGGATTTGCAAAATGAAAAACTGTTTTTT
CDR3 protein: CASSPRRTGDLQNEKLFF

CDR3 length: 17
D gene: TRBD1
J gene: TRBJ1-1
clone size: NA
V gene: TRBV19
CDR3 DNA: TGTGCCAGTAGTATAAGGACAGGGGGCTATGGGAACACTGAAGCTTTCTTT
CDR3 protein: CASSIRTGGYGNTEAFF

CDR3 length: 15
D gene: TRBD1
J gene: TRBJ1-6
clone size: NA
V gene: TRBV3-1/TRBV3-2
CDR3 DNA: TGTGCCAGCAGCCAAGGAGGGACAGGGAGTTCACCCCTCCACTTT
CDR3 protein: CASSQGGTGSSPLHF

CDR3 length: 15
D gene: TRBD1
J gene: TRBJ1-4
clone size: NA
V gene: TRBV9
CDR3 DNA: TGTGCCAGCAGCGCCGGGACAGGGGGCCGGGAAAAACTGTTTTTT
CDR3 protein: CASSAGTGGREKLFF

CDR3 length: 15
D gene: TRBD1
J gene: TRBJ1-2
clone size: NA
V gene: TRBV6-2/TRBV6-3
CDR3 DNA: TGTGCCAGCAGTTTTGGACAGGGGGCGAGGTATGGCTACACCTTC
CDR3 protein: CASSFGQGARYGYTF

CDR3 length: 19
D gene: NA
J gene: TRBJ2-4
clone size: NA
V gene: TRBV2
CDR3 DNA: TGTGCCAGCAGTGAAGGGCCCTTGTCTTTGGGGCCTTCCAGGGACATTCAGTACTTC
CDR3 protein: CASSEGPLSLGPSRDIQYF

CDR3 length: 16
D gene: TRBD1
J gene: TRBJ1-6
clone size: few
V gene: TRBV18
CDR3 DNA: TGTGCCAGCTCACCACGGGCGGACAGGGGAAATTCACCCCTCCACTTT
CDR3 protein: CASSPRADRGNSPLHF

CDR3 length: 14
D gene: NA
J gene: TRBJ1-1
clone size: NA
V gene: TRBV3-1/TRBV3-2
CDR3 DNA: TGTGCCAGCAGCCAAGAGATGGGGAGGGGTGAAGCTTTCTTT
CDR3 protein: CASSQEMGRGEAFF

CDR3 length: 15
D gene: TRBD1
J gene: TRBJ1-4
clone size: NA
V gene: TRBV5-1
CDR3 DNA: TGCGCCAGCAGCCCGCAGGGGGAAGCTAATGAAAAACTGTTTTTT
CDR3 protein: CASSPQGEANEKLFF

CDR3 length: 16
D gene: NA
J gene: TRBJ2-3
clone size: NA
V gene: TRBV14
CDR3 DNA: TGTGCCAGCAGCCTCCTAAGTGGCCAACTAGCTGATACGCAGTATTTT
CDR3 protein: CASSLLSGQLADTQYF

CDR3 length: 16
D gene: TRBD1
J gene: TRBJ1-3
clone size: NA
V gene: TRBV11-2
CDR3 DNA: TGTGCCAGCAGCTTAGGACGGACAGGGTCTGGAAACACCATATATTTT
CDR3 protein: CASSLGRTGSGNTIYF

CDR3 length: 15
D gene: NA
J gene: TRBJ1-4
clone size: NA
V gene: TRBV4-1
CDR3 DNA: TGCGCCAGCAGCCAAGGGAGCGTCACTAATGAAAAACTGTTTTTT
CDR3 protein: CASSQGSVTNEKLFF

CDR3 length: 14
D gene: NA
J gene: TRBJ1-5
clone size: NA
V gene: TRBV28
CDR3 DNA: TGTGCCAGCAGCGACTCGGACACTGGGCAGCCCCAGCATTTT
CDR3 protein: CASSDSDTGQPQHF

CDR3 length: 16
D gene: TRBD2
J gene: TRBJ2-7
clone size: NA
V gene: TRBV19
CDR3 DNA: TGTGCCAGTAGCACTGACGGACTAGCCGGAACCTACGAGCAGTACTTC
CDR3 protein: CASSTDGLAGTYEQYF

CDR3 length: 16
D gene: NA
J gene: TRBJ1-2
clone size: NA
V gene: TRBV7-9
CDR3 DNA: TGTGCCAGCAGCTTAACAGGGAGAGGAGCTAACTATGGCTACACCTTC
CDR3 protein: CASSLTGRGANYGYTF

CDR3 length: 14
D gene: NA
J gene: TRBJ1-5
clone size: NA
V gene: TRBV5-6
CDR3 DNA: TGTGCCAGCAGCTTGGGGATAGCGAATCAGCCCCAGCATTTT
CDR3 protein: CASSLGIANQPQHF

CDR3 length: 16
D gene: TRBD2
J gene: TRBJ2-2
clone size: NA
V gene: TRBV9
CDR3 DNA: TGTGCCAGCAGCTTCGGTGGGAGGGCGAACACCGGGGAGCTGTTTTTT
CDR3 protein: CASSFGGRANTGELFF

CDR3 length: 15
D gene: NA
J gene: TRBJ2-3
clone size: NA
V gene: TRBV7-2
CDR3 DNA: TGTGCCAGCAGCTTAGTTGGGGACTGGGCAGATACGCAGTATTTT
CDR3 protein: CASSLVGDWADTQYF

CDR3 length: 11
D gene: NA
J gene: TRBJ1-3
clone size: NA
V gene: TRBV6-5
CDR3 DNA: TGTGCCAGCAGTTATCAGAACACCATATATTTT
CDR3 protein: CASSYQNTIYF

CDR3 length: 14
D gene: NA
J gene: TRBJ2-7
clone size: NA
V gene: TRBV5-1
CDR3 DNA: TGCGCCAGCAGAGCGGTTCCGAGCTCCTACGAGCAGTACTTC
CDR3 protein: CASRAVPSSYEQYF

CDR3 length: 15
D gene: TRBD1
J gene: TRBJ2-1
clone size: NA
V gene: TRBV7-8
CDR3 DNA: TGTGCCAGCAGCTTAGCGGGACAGGGGTACAATGAGCAGTTCTTC
CDR3 protein: CASSLAGQGYNEQFF

CDR3 length: 15
D gene: TRBD1
J gene: TRBJ1-2
clone size: NA
V gene: TRBV10-2
CDR3 DNA: TGCGCCAGCAGGGGTCCGACAGGGTCGGCCTATGGCTACACCTTC
CDR3 protein: CASRGPTGSAYGYTF

CDR3 length: 12
D gene: NA
J gene: TRBJ2-1
clone size: NA
V gene: TRBV24-1
CDR3 DNA: TGTGCCACCGATACAGGGTACGGTGAGCAGTTCTTC
CDR3 protein: CATDTGYGEQFF

CDR3 length: 16
D gene: TRBD1
J gene: TRBJ2-4
clone size: once
V gene: TRBV5-1
CDR3 DNA: TGCGCCAGCAGCGGAGGGACAGGGGGCGCCTTGGACATTCAGTACTTC
CDR3 protein: CASSGGTGGALDIQYF